These 18 T cell receptor beta chains came from one sample sequenced in a study of CD8 T cells in ankylosing spondylitis. TCRdb fed the 5' RACE reads into MiXCR, producing one record per CDR3 protein. The repertoire holds fewer than 750,000 distinct CDR3 sequences, 15% to 20% seen once, with 15% to 20% in the top ten. Findings and limits, study-wide: Characteristic, it appeared, of ankylosing spondylitis blood was a TCR beta motif of 7 or 8 highly homologous variants.

For these receptors, no antigen is known. Source material: blood, either unsorted or a sorted T cell fraction (not recorded which). The receptors come from a male donor with ankylosing spondylitis.

CDR3 in amino acids: CASSRMGQGETGELFF. Written as DNA, the CDR3 is TGTGCCAGCAGCCGAATGGGACAGGGAGAAACCGGGGAGCTGTTTTTT. This sequence joins TRBV7-6 and TRBJ2-2; TRBD1 aligns across 9 bases. With V trimmed by 5 bases and J by 5 bases, 9 bases remained unmatched. Germline assignment: CDR1 SGHVS and CDR2 FNYEAQ. This CDR3 spans 16 amino acids.

This clonotype came up a few times. The V and J genes are TRBV3-1 and TRBJ1-2, with 7 bases fitting TRBD1. CDR1 and CDR2 from the germline V gene are LGHDT and YNNKEL (reference sequence). The CDR3 contains 14 residues. The V segment lost 0 bases and the J segment 2 bases; nucleotides outside the gene matches: 0. CDR3 sequence (DNA): TGTGCCAGCAGCCAAGAGGGACAGAACTATGGCTACACCTTC. Residues: CASSQEGQNYGYTF.

The V call is TRBV7-2, the J call TRBJ1-4, with D unclear. Germline V gives CDR1 SGHTA, CDR2 FQGNSA. This CDR3 has 14 amino acids. Between the trimmed V and J ends, which lost 1 base and 7 bases, there was a span of 10 bases. CDR3 sequence (DNA): TGTGCCAGCAGCTTAGATGGGAAGGCTGAAAAACTGTTTTTT. Translating it yields CASSLDGKAEKLFF.

This clonotype was counted only a few times. The J gene is TRBJ1-5, the V gene TRBV12-3 or TRBV12-4; 7 positions match TRBD1. Trimming cost V 5 bases and J 1 base; bases outside gene matches: 8. This CDR3 is built from 16 residues. The CDR3 spells CASSPRPTGSNQPQHF. The DNA of the CDR3 is TGTGCCAGCAGTCCCCGCCCGACAGGGAGCAATCAGCCCCAGCATTTT.

This chain's CDR3 is CASSQAGYIQYF. The DNA of the CDR3 is TGTGCCAGCAGCCAAGCCGGCTACATTCAGTACTTC. The chain recombines TRBV3-1 with TRBJ2-4; no reliable D call. This CDR3 is 12 amino acids long. V lost 1 base and J 8 bases, leaving 6 bases between the germline ends. CDR1 and CDR2 (germline): LGHDT, YNNKEL (reference sequence).

This clonotype has more than one count but fewer than ten. The genes are TRBV10-1 and TRBJ2-1; D call uncertain. The germline V and J ends were trimmed by 5 bases and 8 bases, with 16 bases remaining between them. CDR1 and CDR2 from the germline V gene are WNHNN and SYGVQD (reference sequence). This CDR3 has 14 amino acids. CDR3 bases: TGCGCCAGCAGTCCGGTGGTGGGTGGCGATGAGCAGTTCTTC. Its protein product is CASSPVVGGDEQFF.

V gene TRBV7-3 combines with J gene TRBJ2-7, with 10 bases aligning to TRBD1. J was trimmed by 5 bases and V by 4 bases; bases with no gene match: 5. CDR3 length: 14 residues. Germline CDR1 reads SGHTA; CDR2 reads FQGTGA. CDR3 loop: CASSSRDRGDEQYF. The CDR3 DNA is TGTGCCAGCAGCTCCCGGGACAGGGGTGACGAGCAGTACTTC.

There are a few counts of this clonotype. The chain is built from TRBV4-3 and TRBJ2-3, with 8 positions matching TRBD2. Trimming took 0 bases from V and 6 from J; bases not matched to a gene: 11. Germline V gene sequence: CDR1 LGHNA, CDR2 YSLEER. The CDR3 runs to 17 residues. Here the CDR3 reads CASSQDLSGIQSDTQYF. As DNA, the CDR3 is TGCGCCAGCAGCCAAGATCTTAGCGGGATCCAGTCCGATACGCAGTATTTT.

The rearrangement links TRBV19 to TRBJ2-1, with TRBD1 matching 7 bases. Germline CDR1 reads LNHDA; CDR2 reads SQIVND (reference sequence). CDR3 length: 15 amino acids. V shed 2 bases and J 4 bases; nucleotides not matched to a gene: 5. The CDR3 is CASSIRGTEYNEQFF. The CDR3 DNA is TGTGCCAGTAGTATAAGGGGGACAGAGTACAATGAGCAGTTCTTC. Full variable domain (missing parts from reference TRBV19 and TRBJ2-1): DGGITQSPKYLFRKEGQNVTLSCEQNLNHDAMYWYRQDPGQGLRLIYYSQIVNDFQKGDIAEGYSVSREKKESFPLTVTSAQKNPTAFYLCASSIRGTEYNEQFFGPGTRLTVL.

This clonotype has at least ten counts. This chain uses TRBV5-1 with TRBJ1-2, with TRBD1 matching 9 bases. Germline CDR1 reads SGHRS; CDR2 reads YFSETQ. With V trimmed by 1 base and J by 2 bases, 3 bases remained unmatched. This CDR3 has 15 residues. The CDR3 here is CASSLSGTGNYGYTF. CDR3 DNA sequence: TGCGCCAGCAGCTTGTCCGGGACAGGGAACTATGGCTACACCTTC.

This clonotype is a singleton in its sample. The chain combines TRBV7-6 with TRBJ1-2, with no clear D. Germline CDR1 SGHVS, CDR2 FNYEAQ. The V gene lost 5 bases and the J gene lost 4 bases, with 14 bases spanning the gap. The CDR3 covers 14 residues. CDR3: CASSKGPEGYGYTF. The CDR3 region has the DNA TGTGCCAGCAGCAAGGGTCCCGAGGGCTATGGCTACACCTTC.

The chain is built from TRBV30 and TRBJ2-7; D uncertain. V shed 3 bases and J shed 3 bases, with 15 bases lying between them. Germline values: CDR1 GTSNPN, CDR2 SVGIG (reference sequence). This CDR3 comprises 14 residues. CDR3 nucleotides: TGTGCCTGGAGGCCGGACCCGAGGCACTACGAGCAGTACTTC. Translating it yields CAWRPDPRHYEQYF.

The chain combines TRBV20-1 with TRBJ2-3; 8 nucleotides agree with TRBD1. V dropped 3 bases and J dropped 2; count of bases not matched to a gene: 7. Germline V gene sequence: CDR1 DFQATT, CDR2 SNEGSKA (reference sequence). The CDR3 runs 15 residues. This CDR3 reads CSASLDREATDTQYF. The CDR3 DNA reads as TGCAGTGCTAGCCTGGACAGGGAGGCCACAGATACGCAGTATTTT.

This chain joins TRBV27 and TRBJ2-1, with 11 bases aligning to TRBD2. The V gene's germline CDR1 is MNHEY and CDR2 SMNVEV (reference sequence). The CDR3 extends over 15 amino acids. Trimming cost V 6 bases and J 3 bases; bases outside gene matches: 4. The CDR3 DNA sequence: TGTGCCAGCAGACTAGCGGGGGTCGGCTACAATGAGCAGTTCTTC. Its translation is CASRLAGVGYNEQFF.

This clonotype turned up a few times. J is TRBJ1-1 and V is TRBV6-2 or TRBV6-3, with D hard to call. With 8 bases removed from V and 1 base from J, the gap between germline ends came to 17 bases. From germline, CDR1 is MNHEY and CDR2 SVGEGT. The CDR3 covers 15 residues. In nucleotides, the CDR3 is TGTGCCAGCTGGGCAATGGTTGAGGGGAACACTGAAGCTTTCTTT. This sequence encodes CASWAMVEGNTEAFF.

The CDR3 DNA reads as TGTGCCAGCGCAAGGACAGGGGCCGTATACAATGAGCAGTTCTTC. Amino acids: CASARTGAVYNEQFF. This rearrangement joins TRBV2 to TRBJ2-1; 9 bases map to TRBD1. V shed 8 bases and J 4 bases; nucleotides not matched to a gene: 9. The CDR3 is made up of 15 amino acids. Germline CDR1 SNHLY, CDR2 FYNNEI.

The genes are TRBV4-2 and TRBJ2-5; 11 nucleotides line up with TRBD2. There are 19 residues in the CDR3. Unmatched junction bases numbered 16, after V lost 3 bases and J lost 4 bases. Germline-derived CDR1 and CDR2 are LGHNA and YNFKEQ. The CDR3 bases are TGTGCCAGCAGCCAGGGTTGGTTAGACGAACTAGCGGGAGTAGAGACCCAGTACTTC. It yields the protein CASSQGWLDELAGVETQYF.

This clonotype was counted once. The V and J genes are TRBV20-1 and TRBJ1-1; D is possibly TRBD1 (6 bases). This CDR3 is 14 amino acids long. Germline lookup yields CDR1 DFQATT and CDR2 SNEGSKA (reference sequence). The CDR3 spells CRGGGGSKNTEAFF. As DNA, the CDR3 is TGCAGGGGAGGGGGGGGCTCCAAAAACACTGAAGCTTTCTTT.